The source of this TCR beta chain is a study of CD8 T cells in Susac syndrome. About the study: Patients with Susac syndrome, at blood draw, were therapy-naive, on corticosteroids, or on intravenous immunoglobulin alone.

Sequencing targeted TCR beta in T cells from blood (CD8+ and CD4+). The RNA, about 0.45 to 1 ug, was put through reverse transcription using random hexamers. TCR beta CDR3 was amplified by immunoSEQ covering 54 Vbeta and 13 Jbeta. TCRdb processed the immunoSEQ multiplex PCR reads anew with MiXCR; each CDR3 protein has one entry. This table has about 150,000 distinct CDR3 sequences, about 96% appearing once. Sequencing was performed on CD4+ T cells from PBMCs. This receptor was obtained from a human donor with Susac syndrome.

Here the CDR3 DNA reads TGTGCCAGTCGGACAGGGAGGAATGAGCAGTTCTTC. Residues: CASRTGRNEQFF. This chain links TRBV28 with TRBJ2-1, with 8 bases identical to TRBD1. There are 12 residues in the CDR3. After removal of 9 bases from V and 7 bases from J, the junction contained 5 bases not matched to a gene. The germline CDR1 and CDR2 sequences are MDHEN and SYDVKM.